This T cell receptor beta chain was observed in a study of cytomegalovirus exposure and HLA in healthy donors. V shed 2 bases and J 0 bases; nucleotides not matched to a gene: 3. Germline-derived CDR1 and CDR2 are SGHRS and YFSETQ. The CDR3 has 15 residues. Study-level results: Around 160 TCR beta chains were listed as cytomegalovirus-associated. The study found most TCR sequences rare, yet found some public TCRs in many donors.

Comment on this clone: Its antigen is unknown.

The primer mix had 60 Vbeta and 13 Jbeta primers. Produced via immunoSEQ multiplex PCR; TCRdb's table is partial and in-frame only. The sample has approximately 120,000 clones; about three quarters are singletons. The source material was PBMCs. The clonotype was recovered from a woman younger than 45 in good health and CMV-seronegative. The chain couples TRBV5-1 to TRBJ1-2; 8 nucleotides agree with TRBD1. DNA for the CDR3: TGCGCCAGCAGCTTTTCGGACAGGGCTAACTATGGCTACACCTTC. Protein: CASSFSDRANYGYTF.